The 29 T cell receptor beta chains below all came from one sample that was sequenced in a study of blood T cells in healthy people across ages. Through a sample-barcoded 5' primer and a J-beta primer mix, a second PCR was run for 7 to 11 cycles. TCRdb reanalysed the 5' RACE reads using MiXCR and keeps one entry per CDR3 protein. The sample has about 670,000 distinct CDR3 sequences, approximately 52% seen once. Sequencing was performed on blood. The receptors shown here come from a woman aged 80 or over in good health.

The CDR3 DNA sequence: TGCGCTTCGCGGGCAGAAGATGAAAAACTGTTTTTT. This gives the protein CASRAEDEKLFF. This sequence joins TRBV5-1 and TRBJ1-4; unclear D gene. Per the germline V gene, CDR1 is SGHRS and CDR2 is YFSETQ. The CDR3 consists of 12 residues.

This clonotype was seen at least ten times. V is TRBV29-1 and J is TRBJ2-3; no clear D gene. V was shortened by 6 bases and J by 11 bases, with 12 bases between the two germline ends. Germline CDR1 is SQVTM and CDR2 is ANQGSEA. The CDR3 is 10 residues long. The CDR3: CSVATLEQYF. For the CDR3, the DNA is TGCAGCGTGGCGACCCTGGAGCAGTATTTT.

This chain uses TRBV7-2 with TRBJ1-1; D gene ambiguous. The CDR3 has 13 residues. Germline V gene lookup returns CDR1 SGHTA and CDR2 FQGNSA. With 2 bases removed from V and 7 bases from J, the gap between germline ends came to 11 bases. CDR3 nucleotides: TGTGCCAGCAGCTTACTTCCTTCGGGTGAAGCTTTCTTT. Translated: CASSLLPSGEAFF.

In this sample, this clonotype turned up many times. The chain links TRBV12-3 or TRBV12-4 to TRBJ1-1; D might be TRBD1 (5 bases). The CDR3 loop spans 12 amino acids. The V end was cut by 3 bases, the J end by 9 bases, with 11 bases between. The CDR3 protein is CASSFQEGKAFF. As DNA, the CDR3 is TGTGCCAGCAGTTTTCAGGAGGGGAAAGCTTTCTTT.

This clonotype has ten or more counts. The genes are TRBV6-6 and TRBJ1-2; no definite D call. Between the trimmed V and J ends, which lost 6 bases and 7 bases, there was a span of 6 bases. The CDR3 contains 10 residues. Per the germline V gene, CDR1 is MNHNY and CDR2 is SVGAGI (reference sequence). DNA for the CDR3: TGTGCCAGCAGGGACGGTGGCTACACCTTC. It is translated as CASRDGGYTF.

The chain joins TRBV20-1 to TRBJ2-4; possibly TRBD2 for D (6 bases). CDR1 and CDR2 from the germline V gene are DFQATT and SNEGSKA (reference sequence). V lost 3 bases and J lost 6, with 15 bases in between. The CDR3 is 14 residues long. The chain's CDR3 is CSASATSWGNIQYF. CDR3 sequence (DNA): TGCAGTGCTAGTGCGACTAGTTGGGGAAACATTCAGTACTTC.

Here the CDR3 reads CSVRDGRANTGELFF. CDR3 coding DNA: TGCAGCGTTCGGGACGGCCGGGCGAACACCGGGGAGCTGTTTTTT. The chain recombines TRBV29-1 with TRBJ2-2; TRBD1 or TRBD2 may be the D gene (5 bases each). The germline V and J ends were trimmed by 5 bases and 0 bases, with 13 bases remaining between them. Germline V gene data show CDR1 as SQVTM and CDR2 as ANQGSEA. There are 15 residues in the CDR3.

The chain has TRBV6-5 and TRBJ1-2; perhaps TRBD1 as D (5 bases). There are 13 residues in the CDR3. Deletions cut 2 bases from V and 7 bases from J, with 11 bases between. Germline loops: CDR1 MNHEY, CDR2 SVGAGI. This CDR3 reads CASSYRGRRGYTF. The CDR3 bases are TGTGCCAGCAGTTACCGGGGCCGTCGTGGCTACACCTTC.

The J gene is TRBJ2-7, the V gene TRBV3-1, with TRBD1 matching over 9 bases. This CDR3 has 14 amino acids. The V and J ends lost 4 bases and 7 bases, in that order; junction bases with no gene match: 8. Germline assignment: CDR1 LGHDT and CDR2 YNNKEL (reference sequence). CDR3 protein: CASSPGQGTWEQYF. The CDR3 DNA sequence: TGTGCCAGCAGCCCAGGACAGGGGACGTGGGAGCAGTACTTC.

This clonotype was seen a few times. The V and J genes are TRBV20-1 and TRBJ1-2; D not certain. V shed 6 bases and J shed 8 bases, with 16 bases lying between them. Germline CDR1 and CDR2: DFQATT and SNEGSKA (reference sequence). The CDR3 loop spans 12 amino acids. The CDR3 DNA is TGCAGTGCCCCTGTCTCCTGGGGAGGCTACACCTTC. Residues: CSAPVSWGGYTF.

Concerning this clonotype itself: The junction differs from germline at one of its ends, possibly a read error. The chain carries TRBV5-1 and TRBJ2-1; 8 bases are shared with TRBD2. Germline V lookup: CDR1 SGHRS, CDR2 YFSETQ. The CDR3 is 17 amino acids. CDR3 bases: TGCGTCAGCAGCTTGGCGCCGGGACTAGGGGCCGGTGATGAGCAGTTCTTC. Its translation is CVSSLAPGLGAGDEQFF.

CDR3 bases: TGTGCCAGCAGCCCAGGATCTAGCGGGGGCGTGGAGCAGTTCTTC. It is translated as CASSPGSSGGVEQFF. The chain is built from TRBV11-2 and TRBJ2-1, with 10 positions matching TRBD2. V trimming: 5 bases; J trimming: 10 bases; junction bases outside the gene matches: 11. The CDR3 consists of 15 residues. Germline CDR1 reads SGHAT; CDR2 reads FQNNGV.

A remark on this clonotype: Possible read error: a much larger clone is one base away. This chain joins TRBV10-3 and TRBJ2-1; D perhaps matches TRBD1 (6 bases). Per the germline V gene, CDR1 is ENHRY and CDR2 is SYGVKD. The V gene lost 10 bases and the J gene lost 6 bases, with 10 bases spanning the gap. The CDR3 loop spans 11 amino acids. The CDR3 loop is CATTGSNEQFF. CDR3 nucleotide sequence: TGTGCCACGACAGGTAGCAATGAGCAGTTCTTC.

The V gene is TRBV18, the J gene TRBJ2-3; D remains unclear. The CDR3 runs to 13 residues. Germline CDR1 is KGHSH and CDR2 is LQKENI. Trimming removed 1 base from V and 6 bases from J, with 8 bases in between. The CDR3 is CASSPLEPDTQYF. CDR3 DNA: TGTGCCAGCTCACCACTGGAGCCGGATACGCAGTATTTT. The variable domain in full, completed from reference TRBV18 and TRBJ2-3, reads NAGVMQNPRHLVRRRGQEARLRCSPMKGHSHVYWYRQLPEEGLKFMVYLQKENIIDESGMPKERFSAEFPKEGPSILRIQQVVRGDSAAYFCASSPLEPDTQYFGPGTRLTVL.

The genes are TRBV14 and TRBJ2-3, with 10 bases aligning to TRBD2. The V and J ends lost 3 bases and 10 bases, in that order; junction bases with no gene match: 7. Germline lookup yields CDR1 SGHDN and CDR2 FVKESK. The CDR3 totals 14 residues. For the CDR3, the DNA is TGTGCCAGCAGCCAGCGCCTAGCGGGGGTCGCGCAGTATTTT. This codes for CASSQRLAGVAQYF.

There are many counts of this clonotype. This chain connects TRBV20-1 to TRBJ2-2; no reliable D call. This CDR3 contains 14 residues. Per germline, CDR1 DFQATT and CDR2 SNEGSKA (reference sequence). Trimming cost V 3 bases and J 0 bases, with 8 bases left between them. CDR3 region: CSASLASNTGELFF. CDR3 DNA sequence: TGCAGTGCTAGTCTGGCTTCGAACACCGGGGAGCTGTTTTTT.

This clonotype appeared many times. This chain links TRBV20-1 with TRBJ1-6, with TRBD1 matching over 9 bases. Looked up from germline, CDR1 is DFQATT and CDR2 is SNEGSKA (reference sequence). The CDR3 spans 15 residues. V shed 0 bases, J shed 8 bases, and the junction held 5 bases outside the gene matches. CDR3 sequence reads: CSAREKGQGYSPLHF. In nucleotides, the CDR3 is TGCAGTGCTAGAGAGAAGGGACAGGGTTATTCACCCCTCCACTTT.

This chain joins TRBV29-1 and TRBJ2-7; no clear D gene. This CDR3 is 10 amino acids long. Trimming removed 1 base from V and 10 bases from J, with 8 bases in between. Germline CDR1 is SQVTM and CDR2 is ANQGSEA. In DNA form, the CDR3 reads TGCAGCGTTGAAGTTGAGGCCCAGTACTTC. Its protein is CSVEVEAQYF.

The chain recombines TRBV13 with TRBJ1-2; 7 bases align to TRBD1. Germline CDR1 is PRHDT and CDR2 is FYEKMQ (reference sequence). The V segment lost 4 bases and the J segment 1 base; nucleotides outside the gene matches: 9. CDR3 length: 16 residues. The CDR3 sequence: CASSSAGTELNYGYTF. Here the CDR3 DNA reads TGTGCCAGCAGCTCCGCCGGGACAGAACTTAACTATGGCTACACCTTC.

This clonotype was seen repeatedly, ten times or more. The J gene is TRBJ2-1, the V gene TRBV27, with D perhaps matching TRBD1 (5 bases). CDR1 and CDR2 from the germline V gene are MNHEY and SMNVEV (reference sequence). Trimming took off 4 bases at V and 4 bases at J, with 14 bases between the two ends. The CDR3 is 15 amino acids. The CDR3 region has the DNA TGTGCCAGCAGTTCAGGGTCAGCCATGTACAATGAGCAGTTCTTC. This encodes CASSSGSAMYNEQFF.

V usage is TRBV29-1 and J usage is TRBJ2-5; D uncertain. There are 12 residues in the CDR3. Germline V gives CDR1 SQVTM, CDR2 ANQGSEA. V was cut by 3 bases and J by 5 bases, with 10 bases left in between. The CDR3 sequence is CSVDWVSETQYF. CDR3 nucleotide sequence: TGCAGCGTTGACTGGGTGTCCGAGACCCAGTACTTC.

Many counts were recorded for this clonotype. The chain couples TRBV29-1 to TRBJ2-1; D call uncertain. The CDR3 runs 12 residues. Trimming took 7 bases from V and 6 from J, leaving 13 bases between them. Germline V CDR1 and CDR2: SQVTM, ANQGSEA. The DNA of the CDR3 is TGCAGCGAAAAGTCAGGCTCCAATGAGCAGTTCTTC. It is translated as CSEKSGSNEQFF.

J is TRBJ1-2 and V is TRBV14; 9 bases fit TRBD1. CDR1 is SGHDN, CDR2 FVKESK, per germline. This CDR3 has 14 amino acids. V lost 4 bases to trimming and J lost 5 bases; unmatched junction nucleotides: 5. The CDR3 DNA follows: TGTGCCAGCAGCCTCGGGACAGGGAGATATGGCTACACCTTC. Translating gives CASSLGTGRYGYTF.

The DNA for the CDR3 is TGTGCCAGAAGCTCCACCTGGCAAGAGACCCAGTACTTC. It codes for CARSSTWQETQYF. The genes are TRBV5-3 and TRBJ2-5, with unresolved D. TRBV5-3 falls under the ORF class, with uncertain function. The CDR3 is 13 residues long. V lost 3 bases and J lost 2, with 8 bases in between.

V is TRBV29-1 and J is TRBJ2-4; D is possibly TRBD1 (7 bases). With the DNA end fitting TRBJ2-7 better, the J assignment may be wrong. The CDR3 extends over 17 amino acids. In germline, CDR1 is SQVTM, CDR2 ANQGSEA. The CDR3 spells CSAPGVTIGTEPYEQYF. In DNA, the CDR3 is TGCAGCGCCCCGGGGGTTACTATTGGGACAGAACCCTACGAGCAGTACTTC.

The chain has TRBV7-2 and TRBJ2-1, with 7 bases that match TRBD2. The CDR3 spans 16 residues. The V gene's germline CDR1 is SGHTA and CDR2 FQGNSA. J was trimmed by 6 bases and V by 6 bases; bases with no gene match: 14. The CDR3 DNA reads TGTGCCAGCAGGACTAGTAGGGAGGGAGGTAGCAATGAGCAGTTCTTC. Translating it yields CASRTSREGGSNEQFF.

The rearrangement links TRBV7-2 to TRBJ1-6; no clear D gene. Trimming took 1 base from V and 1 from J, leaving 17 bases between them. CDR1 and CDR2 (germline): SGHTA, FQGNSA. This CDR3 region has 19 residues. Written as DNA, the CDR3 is TGTGCCAGCAGCTTAGGCACGATGAGGGTTGGATCCTATAATTCACCCCTCCACTTT. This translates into CASSLGTMRVGSYNSPLHF. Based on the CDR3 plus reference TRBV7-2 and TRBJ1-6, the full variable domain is GAGVSQSPSNKVTEKGKDVELRCDPISGHTALYWYRQSLGQGLEFLIYFQGNSAPDKSGLPSDRFSAERTGGSVSTLTIQRTQQEDSAVYLCASSLGTMRVGSYNSPLHFGNGTRLTVT.

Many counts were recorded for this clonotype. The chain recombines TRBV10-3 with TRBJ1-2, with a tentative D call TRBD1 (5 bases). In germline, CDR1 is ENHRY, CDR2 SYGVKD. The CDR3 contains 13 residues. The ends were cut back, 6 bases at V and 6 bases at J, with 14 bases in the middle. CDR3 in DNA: TGTGCCATCAGGGGGGTAGACTTCCATGGCTACACCTTC. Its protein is CAIRGVDFHGYTF.

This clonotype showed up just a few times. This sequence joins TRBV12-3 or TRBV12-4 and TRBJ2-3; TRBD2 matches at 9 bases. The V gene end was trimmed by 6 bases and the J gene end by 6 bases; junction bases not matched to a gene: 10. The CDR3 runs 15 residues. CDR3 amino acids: CASSPSGAMGDTQYF. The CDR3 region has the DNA TGTGCCAGCAGCCCTAGCGGGGCCATGGGCGATACGCAGTATTTT.